This TCR beta chain was identified during a study of OX40 agonist ivuxolimab in advanced cancers. Overall study context: Patients were dosed intravenously with ivuxolimab at 0.01 to 10 mg/kg every 2 weeks. Study findings and constraints: Normalized expansion of T-cell clones was also low for some nonresponders. In the 0.1 to 3.0 mg/kg range, CD4+ and CD8+ blood T cells had expanded clonally by week 6.

About this clone: Its antigen is undetermined.

CDR1 is KGHSH and CDR2 is LQKENI in the germline V gene. The length of the CDR3 is 13 residues. J was trimmed by 6 bases and V by 4 bases; bases with no gene match: 3. Profiling relied on immunoSEQ multiplex PCR, and the TCRdb table lists in-frame clones only, not all of them. The sample holds 95,000 to 150,000 clones, 93% seen once. This chain connects TRBV18 to TRBJ2-7; 10 bases match TRBD1. The sequence derives from an adult with an advanced solid tumor such as melanoma, head and neck, liver or kidney cancer. Source: CD4+ or CD8+ T cells sorted from blood, taken in a trial of the OX40 agonist ivuxolimab. The CDR3 here is CASSLRDRGEQYF. The CDR3 nucleotides read TGTGCCAGCTCACTCCGGGACAGGGGCGAGCAGTACTTC.